Below are 27 T cell receptor beta chains sequenced from a single sample in a study of cytomegalovirus exposure and HLA in healthy donors. Use of 60 Vbeta and 13 Jbeta primers characterized the PCR. The assay was immunoSEQ multiplex PCR, and TCRdb's table has in-frame clones only and misses some. Here the sample spans 130,000 or so clones, about 80% being singletons. Sequencing input: PBMCs. These TCRs come from a man under 40 in good health and CMV-seronegative.

This chain joins TRBV5-6 and TRBJ1-2, with D possibly being TRBD1 (5 bases). Germline-derived CDR1 and CDR2 are SGHDT and YYEEEE. The CDR3 is 15 residues long. V was shortened by 6 bases and J by 4 bases, with 19 bases between the two germline ends. CDR3 sequence reads: CASTRYDSYIYGYTF. In DNA, the CDR3 is TGTGCCAGCACCCGGTACGACAGCTATATCTATGGCTACACCTTC.

The chain uses TRBV5-1 and TRBJ2-4; D is possibly TRBD2 (5 bases). The germline V gene has CDR1 SGHRS and CDR2 YFSETQ. The CDR3 is 19 residues long. V shed 0 bases and J shed 1 base, with 20 bases lying between them. CDR3 region: CASSLEALRQRGAKNIQYF. CDR3 nucleotide sequence: TGCGCCAGCAGCTTGGAGGCGTTGCGGCAGCGCGGGGCCAAAAACATTCAGTACTTC. Looking up the rest from reference TRBV5-1 and TRBJ2-4 gives the full variable domain: KAGVTQTPRYLIKTRGQQVTLSCSPISGHRSVSWYQQTPGQGLQFLFEYFSETQRNKGNFPGRFSGRQFSNSRSEMNVSTLELGDSALYLCASSLEALRQRGAKNIQYFGAGTRLSVL.

The rearrangement joins TRBV18 to TRBJ2-1, with TRBD2 matching over 9 bases. With V trimmed by 4 bases and J by 2 bases, 3 bases remained unmatched. Germline CDR1 and CDR2: KGHSH and LQKENI. The length of the CDR3 is 15 residues. The CDR3 DNA reads TGTGCCAGCTCACTTAGCGGGAGCGCCTACAATGAGCAGTTCTTC. As protein: CASSLSGSAYNEQFF.

The chain employs TRBV11-2 and TRBJ2-1; weak D call: TRBD1 (5 bases). The CDR3 runs 12 residues. V shed 1 base and J shed 8 bases, with 6 bases lying between them. Germline-derived CDR1 and CDR2 are SGHAT and FQNNGV. The DNA for the CDR3 is TGTGCCAGCAGCTTAGTCAGGGATGAGCAGTTCTTC. Protein product: CASSLVRDEQFF. The full variable domain, with the rest looked up from reference TRBV11-2 and TRBJ2-1, is EAGVAQSPRYKIIEKRQSVAFWCNPISGHATLYWYQQILGQGPKLLIQFQNNGVVDDSQLPKDRFSAERLKGVDSTLKIQPAKLEDSAVYLCASSLVRDEQFFGPGTRLTVL.

The gene calls are TRBV30 and TRBJ2-2; 7 bases match TRBD2. The CDR3 has 20 amino acids. V was clipped by 4 bases and J by 3 bases; unmatched bases: 23. CDR1 GTSNPN and CDR2 SVGIG come from the germline V gene (reference sequence). The CDR3 reads CAWTLPGASGDRPYTGELFF. As DNA, the CDR3 is TGTGCCTGGACCCTACCCGGGGCTAGCGGAGATAGACCCTACACCGGGGAGCTGTTTTTT. The complete variable domain, with remaining parts taken from reference TRBV30 and TRBJ2-2, reads SQTIHQWPATLVQPVGSPLSLECTVEGTSNPNLYWYRQAAGRGLQLLFYSVGIGQISSEVPQNLSASRPQDRQFILSSKKLLLSDSGFYLCAWTLPGASGDRPYTGELFFGEGSRLTVL.

About this clone itself: A junction boundary mismatches the germline segment, possibly from a read error. The chain has TRBV20-1 and TRBJ2-1; maybe TRBD1 (7 bases). Germline V gene data show CDR1 as DFQATT and CDR2 as SNEGSKA (reference sequence). The CDR3 extends over 11 amino acids. DNA of the CDR3: TGCAGTGAGGGGGCGGGGATGATGCGGGTCTTC. The encoded protein is CSEGAGMMRVF.

This clone was counted once. This chain links TRBV28 with TRBJ2-5; the D is unclear. The CDR3 sequence is 12 residues long. Trimming pared 3 bases from V and 10 bases from J, leaving 12 bases between. From germline, CDR1 is MDHEN and CDR2 SYDVKM. The CDR3 is CASSLSLPNQYF. CDR3 nucleotides: TGTGCCAGCAGTTTGTCTCTACCCAACCAGTACTTC.

This chain joins TRBV19 and TRBJ1-1, with 12 bases lining up with TRBD1. V trimming: 6 bases; J trimming: 4 bases; junction bases outside the gene matches: 9. The V gene's germline CDR1 is LNHDA and CDR2 SQIVND (reference sequence). The CDR3 runs 16 residues. The chain's CDR3 is CASSPTGTGGTTEAFF. DNA of the CDR3: TGTGCCAGTAGCCCAACCGGGACAGGGGGCACCACTGAAGCTTTCTTT.

The genes are TRBV6-1 and TRBJ1-2, with 7 bases that match TRBD1. Per the germline V gene, CDR1 is MNHNS and CDR2 is SASEGT. Trimming cost V 7 bases and J 4 bases; bases outside gene matches: 12. The CDR3 sequence is 15 residues long. CDR3 coding DNA: TGTGCCAGCAATAGAGACAGGGCCGGGGGCTATGGCTACACCTTC. It specifies CASNRDRAGGYGYTF.

The rearrangement joins TRBV28 to TRBJ2-7; D is possibly TRBD2 (6 bases). Trimming took 5 bases from V and 2 from J, leaving 13 bases between them. The CDR3 is 14 residues long. Per the germline V gene, CDR1 is MDHEN and CDR2 is SYDVKM. This chain's CDR3 is CASSLGRGAYEQYF. CDR3 in DNA: TGTGCCAGCAGTCTAGGACGCGGGGCCTACGAGCAGTACTTC.

There are a few counts of this clone. V and J are TRBV13 and TRBJ1-6; 7 nucleotides align to TRBD1. Per germline, CDR1 PRHDT and CDR2 FYEKMQ (reference sequence). Germline trimming cut 5 bases from V and 13 bases from J; bases unmatched to any gene: 5. The CDR3 sequence is 12 residues long. The CDR3, as DNA: TGTGCCAGCAGCACCAGGGGGGACCCCCTCCACTTT. Protein sequence: CASSTRGDPLHF.

This rearrangement joins TRBV5-4 to TRBJ2-7, with 7 bases identical to TRBD2. CDR1 is SGHNT, CDR2 YYREEE, per germline (reference sequence). With 0 bases clipped from V and 5 bases from J, the junction kept 5 bases outside the gene matches. The CDR3 consists of 14 residues. The CDR3 DNA sequence: TGTGCCAGCAGCTTGGGCGGGAGTACCCACGAGCAGTACTTC. Translating gives CASSLGGSTHEQYF.

The rearrangement links TRBV18 to TRBJ2-7; D not resolved. The germline gives CDR1 KGHSH, CDR2 LQKENI. Trimming removed 2 bases at V and 4 bases at J, with 15 bases between. The CDR3 covers 15 residues. The CDR3 DNA sequence: TGTGCCAGCTCACCAGGGCAGGCTGGGCTTTACGAGCAGTACTTC. Translated, it gives CASSPGQAGLYEQYF.

The chain combines TRBV10-3 with TRBJ2-7; weak D call: TRBD2 (6 bases). The ends were cut back, 0 bases at V and 0 bases at J, with 15 bases in the middle. This CDR3 is built from 17 residues. CDR1 ENHRY and CDR2 SYGVKD come from the germline V gene. This chain's CDR3 is CAISESISLASSYEQYF. The CDR3 bases are TGTGCCATCAGTGAGTCGATTTCCCTAGCGAGCTCCTACGAGCAGTACTTC.

The chain recombines TRBV7-9 with TRBJ1-1; a possible D gene is TRBD1 (5 bases). Germline V gene lookup returns CDR1 SEHNR and CDR2 FQNEAQ (reference sequence). Trimming shortened V by 7 bases and J by 4 bases, and 19 bases separated the two germline ends. This CDR3 has 15 amino acids. The CDR3 region is CASTPPGGEVTEAFF. In DNA, the CDR3 is TGTGCCAGCACCCCCCCGGGGGGGGAGGTCACTGAAGCTTTCTTT. Combining the CDR3 with reference TRBV7-9 and TRBJ1-1 gives the whole variable domain DTGVSQNPRHKITKRGQNVTFRCDPISEHNRLYWYRQTLGQGPEFLTYFQNEAQLEKSRLLSDRFSAERPKGSFSTLEIQRTEQGDSAMYLCASTPPGGEVTEAFFGQGTRLTVV.

The genes are TRBV19 and TRBJ1-2; a possible D gene is TRBD1 (6 bases). Trimming shortened V by 3 bases and J by 9 bases, and 11 bases separated the two germline ends. Per the germline V gene, CDR1 is LNHDA and CDR2 is SQIVND (reference sequence). The CDR3 has 12 residues. The CDR3 loop is CASSIGQGRYTF. In nucleotides, the CDR3 is TGTGCCAGTAGTATCGGGCAGGGGCGCTACACCTTC.

This clone was detected only a few times. The gene calls are TRBV5-1 and TRBJ1-5; tentatively, D is TRBD1 (5 bases). V lost 1 base and J 6 bases, leaving 11 bases between the germline ends. The CDR3 has 14 residues. The germline V gene encodes CDR1 SGHRS and CDR2 YFSETQ. CDR3 protein: CASSLIGGRQPQHF. In DNA, the CDR3 is TGCGCCAGCAGCTTGATCGGGGGTCGTCAGCCCCAGCATTTT.

J is TRBJ2-3 and V is TRBV12-1; the table's D call of TRBD2 was not tested on the DNA. TRBV12-1 is an annotated pseudogene. This CDR3 has 19 residues. Written as DNA, the CDR3 is TGTGCCAGCAGCTTTGAACAGGGTGTGCGGGAGGACGCGACAGATACGCAGTATTTT. Translated: CASSFEQGVREDATDTQYF.

The chain joins TRBV7-8 to TRBJ2-7, with D perhaps matching TRBD2 (6 bases). The germline V gene encodes CDR1 SGHVS and CDR2 FQNEAQ. The CDR3 sequence is 13 residues long. Trimming cost V 3 bases and J 6 bases, with 12 bases left between them. CDR3 DNA: TGTGCCAGCAGCTTCCCCGGGGGAGGCGAGCAGTACTTC. Translation gives CASSFPGGGEQYF. Looking up the rest from reference TRBV7-8 and TRBJ2-7 gives the full variable domain: GAGVSQSPRYKVAKRGQDVALRCDPISGHVSLFWYQQALGQGPEFLTYFQNEAQLDKSGLPSDRFFAERPEGSVSTLKIQRTQQEDSAVYLCASSFPGGGEQYFGPGTRLTVT.

The CDR3 coding sequence is TGTGCCAGCAGCTTGGGGAGTAACAATGAGCAGTTCTTC. Translation: CASSLGSNNEQFF. The V and J genes are TRBV5-4 and TRBJ2-1; no clear D gene. Germline assignment: CDR1 SGHNT and CDR2 YYREEE (reference sequence). The germline V and J ends were trimmed by 0 bases and 5 bases, with 6 bases remaining between them. The CDR3 has 13 residues.

The genes are TRBV2 and TRBJ2-5, with D perhaps matching TRBD2 (6 bases). The CDR3 runs to 15 residues. V gave up 3 bases and J gave up 1 base, with 12 bases separating them. Germline CDR1 and CDR2: SNHLY and FYNNEI. The CDR3 DNA reads TGTGCCAGCAGTGAGAGGCAGGGAGGCCAAGAGACCCAGTACTTC. This gives the protein CASSERQGGQETQYF.

The V call is TRBV7-6, the J call TRBJ2-1, with 12 bases identical to TRBD1. The CDR3 has 15 residues. V lost 5 bases to trimming and J lost 7 bases; unmatched junction nucleotides: 6. Germline V gives CDR1 SGHVS, CDR2 FNYEAQ. For the CDR3, the DNA is TGTGCCAGCAGCCCCGGGACAGGGGGCTTTAATGAGCAGTTCTTC. Residues: CASSPGTGGFNEQFF.

This clone has only a few counts. The rearrangement uses TRBV4-1 and TRBJ2-1; 8 nucleotides agree with TRBD2. V trimming: 1 base; J trimming: 10 bases; junction bases outside the gene matches: 15. The V gene's germline CDR1 is MGHRA and CDR2 YSYEKL. The CDR3 spans 17 residues. Written as DNA, the CDR3 is TGCGCCAGCAGCCAAGGCCCCCCAGCGGGAGTCATCAGGGAGCAGTTCTTC. Amino acid sequence: CASSQGPPAGVIREQFF.

This chain's CDR3 is CASSQDPRAYTGELFF. DNA for the CDR3: TGTGCCAGCAGCCAAGACCCTCGAGCGTACACCGGGGAGCTGTTTTTT. The chain employs TRBV4-2 and TRBJ2-2; D is uncertain. Trimming pared 0 bases from V and 3 bases from J, leaving 11 bases between. The length of the CDR3 is 16 residues. Germline V lookup: CDR1 LGHNA, CDR2 YNFKEQ.

Concerning this clone itself: Within the sample, other DNA sequences also encode this same CDR3. The chain is built from TRBV28 and TRBJ1-2; TRBD1 is a possible D gene (6 bases). The length of the CDR3 is 13 residues. Germline CDR1 is MDHEN and CDR2 is SYDVKM. V shed 2 bases and J shed 4 bases, with 8 bases lying between them. Written as DNA, the CDR3 is TGTGCCAGCAGTTTAGGGGGCGGCTATGGCTACACCTTC. Amino acids: CASSLGGGYGYTF.

V and J are TRBV7-2 and TRBJ1-2; D uncertain. This CDR3 has 13 amino acids. Germline V gene lookup returns CDR1 SGHTA and CDR2 FQGNSA. V lost 1 base and J 7 bases, leaving 10 bases between the germline ends. The CDR3 DNA sequence: TGTGCCAGCAGCTTAGTTCAGTCTGGTGGCTACACCTTC. Translation: CASSLVQSGGYTF.

The table lists this clone with a count of one. The CDR3 reads CASSRTGHGELFF. DNA of the CDR3: TGTGCCAGCAGTCGGACAGGGCACGGGGAGCTGTTTTTT. This sequence joins TRBV6-5 and TRBJ2-2, with 8 bases identical to TRBD1. The trim removed 5 bases at V and 7 bases at J, leaving 3 bases unmatched. In germline, CDR1 is MNHEY, CDR2 SVGAGI. The CDR3 has 13 amino acids.